What follows are 23 T cell receptor beta chains derived from one specimen sequenced in a study of blood T cell repertoires in COVID-19. The protocol was immunoSEQ multiplex PCR, while the TCRdb copy is restricted to in-frame clones and leaves out a portion. The sample lists about 26,000 clones, around 92% occurring once. Sequenced input: peripheral blood. The receptors derive from a human donor in a cohort sampled during active COVID-19.

CDR3 protein: CASSNGQGRDTEAFF. CDR3 bases: TGCGCCAGCAGCAACGGACAGGGCAGGGACACTGAAGCTTTCTTT. The chain joins TRBV5-1 to TRBJ1-1; 8 bases fit TRBD1. CDR1 is SGHRS, CDR2 YFSETQ, per germline. With V trimmed by 4 bases and J by 3 bases, 8 bases remained unmatched. This CDR3 region has 15 residues.

CDR3 region: CASSSRGNTEAFF. The CDR3 bases are TGCGCCAGCAGCAGCAGGGGGAACACTGAAGCTTTCTTT. The chain recombines TRBV5-1 with TRBJ1-1; a possible D gene is TRBD1 (6 bases). V was cut by 4 bases and J by 1 base, with 8 bases left in between. CDR1 SGHRS and CDR2 YFSETQ come from the germline V gene. The CDR3 is 13 amino acids.

The chain employs TRBV6-5 and TRBJ1-2, with 10 positions matching TRBD1. V trimming: 6 bases; J trimming: 4 bases; junction bases outside the gene matches: 8. CDR3 length: 15 amino acids. CDR1 and CDR2 (germline): MNHEY, SVGAGI. The CDR3 sequence is CASRPTGGDGYGYTF. The DNA for the CDR3 is TGTGCCAGCAGACCGACAGGGGGCGACGGCTATGGCTACACCTTC.

V is TRBV19 and J is TRBJ1-3; the D gene is possibly TRBD1 (5 bases). Germline loops: CDR1 LNHDA, CDR2 SQIVND (reference sequence). The CDR3 contains 14 residues. Trimming shortened V by 5 bases and J by 4 bases, and 12 bases separated the two germline ends. The CDR3 DNA reads as TGTGCCAGTAGTTCGACAGAACGGGGAAACACCATATATTTT. It encodes CASSSTERGNTIYF.

The chain couples TRBV7-2 to TRBJ2-5; 14 nucleotides agree with TRBD2. The germline V gene encodes CDR1 SGHTA and CDR2 FQGNSA. CDR3 length equals 16 residues. Germline trimming cut 3 bases from V and 5 bases from J; bases unmatched to any gene: 5. CDR3 nucleotides: TGTGCCAGCAGCTTCCAGACTAGCGGGGGGGCTGAGACCCAGTACTTC. This translates into CASSFQTSGGAETQYF. Filled out from reference TRBV7-2 and TRBJ2-5, the complete variable domain reads GAGVSQSPSNKVTEKGKDVELRCDPISGHTALYWYRQSLGQGLEFLIYFQGNSAPDKSGLPSDRFSAERTGGSVSTLTIQRTQQEDSAVYLCASSFQTSGGAETQYFGPGTRLLVL.

The chain employs TRBV4-1 and TRBJ1-3; TRBD1 might be the D (5 bases). CDR3 length: 19 amino acids. CDR1 and CDR2 (germline): MGHRA, YSYEKL. The germline V and J ends were trimmed by 1 base and 0 bases, with 19 bases remaining between them. CDR3 sequence reads: CASSQGVTGRGVSGNTIYF. The CDR3 nucleotides are TGCGCCAGCAGCCAAGGAGTTACGGGACGGGGGGTCTCTGGAAACACCATATATTTT.

This clone was observed once. This chain links TRBV4-1 with TRBJ1-6, with D hard to call. The CDR3 is 15 amino acids. Germline V gene sequence: CDR1 MGHRA, CDR2 YSYEKL. V lost 1 base, J lost 9 bases, and 13 bases lay in between. The chain's CDR3 is CASSQARADGSPLHF. The DNA for the CDR3 is TGCGCCAGCAGCCAAGCGCGGGCTGACGGTTCACCCCTCCACTTT.

V and J are TRBV27 and TRBJ2-2; no firm D call. V was trimmed by 5 bases and J by 4 bases, leaving 8 bases between them. Germline CDR1 reads MNHEY; CDR2 reads SMNVEV (reference sequence). The CDR3 runs to 13 residues. Written as DNA, the CDR3 is TGTGCCAGCAGTCGCTACGGCACCGGGGAGCTGTTTTTT. Residues: CASSRYGTGELFF.

The rearrangement joins TRBV7-9 to TRBJ2-1; 8 bases map to TRBD1. The V and J ends lost 5 bases and 6 bases, in that order; junction bases with no gene match: 12. CDR1 and CDR2 (germline): SEHNR, FQNEAQ (reference sequence). The CDR3 length is 16 residues. Here the CDR3 reads CASSKGQGRSVNEQFF. CDR3 in DNA: TGTGCCAGCAGCAAAGGACAGGGTAGAAGTGTCAATGAGCAGTTCTTC.

Of note for this clone: The missing conserved phenylalanine or tryptophan at the end of this CDR3 makes a read error likely. The DNA is left out, because the CDR3 cannot be placed on it with certainty; the CDR3 is given as TCRdb lists it. This chain links TRBV4-1 with TRBJ2-7; the DNA was not used to check the table's D call, TRBD1. The CDR3 region is 8 residues in length, termini included. Per germline, CDR1 MGHRA and CDR2 YSYEKL. The CDR3 sequence: CASSQQGG.

The chain employs TRBV28 and TRBJ2-4, with TRBD1 as a possible D gene (5 bases). V was cut by 5 bases and J by 0 bases, with 14 bases left in between. Germline V gene data show CDR1 as MDHEN and CDR2 as SYDVKM. This CDR3 is built from 16 residues. The CDR3 coding sequence is TGTGCCAGCAGTGCGGACAAGACTCTAGCCAAAAACATTCAGTACTTC. Residues: CASSADKTLAKNIQYF.

This chain connects TRBV7-3 to TRBJ2-2; 9 nucleotides match TRBD1. With V trimmed by 5 bases and J by 6 bases, 4 bases remained unmatched. Germline CDR1 reads SGHTA; CDR2 reads FQGTGA. CDR3 length: 14 amino acids. The CDR3 loop reads CASSPGTGSGELFF. The CDR3 DNA sequence: TGTGCCAGCAGCCCGGGGACAGGGTCCGGGGAGCTGTTTTTT. Full variable domain (remainder filled in from reference TRBV7-3 and TRBJ2-2): GAGVSQTPSNKVTEKGKYVELRCDPISGHTALYWYRQSLGQGPEFLIYFQGTGAADDSGLPNDRFFAVRPEGSVSTLKIQRTERGDSAVYLCASSPGTGSGELFFGEGSRLTVL.

The rearrangement uses TRBV7-9 and TRBJ2-1; D may be TRBD2 (5 bases). The V and J ends lost 5 bases and 2 bases respectively, with 25 bases between them. The germline V gene encodes CDR1 SEHNR and CDR2 FQNEAQ (reference sequence). The CDR3 has 19 amino acids. CDR3: CASSGERAHRENTYNEQFF. In nucleotides, the CDR3 is TGTGCCAGCAGCGGGGAGAGGGCCCACAGAGAGAACACCTACAATGAGCAGTTCTTC.

J is TRBJ1-1 and V is TRBV6-2 or TRBV6-3, with D unclear. CDR3 length: 15 amino acids. The V end lost 2 bases, the J end lost 4 bases, and 14 bases lay between the germline ends. Germline V gene data show CDR1 as MNHEY and CDR2 as SVGEGT. The CDR3, as DNA: TGTGCCAGCAGTTACCCTACAGTTTCGGCCACTGAAGCTTTCTTT. Encoded protein: CASSYPTVSATEAFF.

The chain joins TRBV28 to TRBJ1-1; D unresolved. This CDR3 has 14 residues. Trimming stripped 3 bases from V and 4 bases from J, with 12 bases between. Germline V gives CDR1 MDHEN, CDR2 SYDVKM. CDR3 in amino acids: CASSFSGLGTEAFF. The CDR3 DNA is TGTGCCAGCAGTTTCAGTGGGCTGGGCACTGAAGCTTTCTTT.

The gene calls are TRBV5-8 and TRBJ2-1; the match to TRBD2 covers 14 bases. J lost 6 bases, V lost 4 bases, and 12 bases had no gene match. CDR1 is SGHTS and CDR2 is YDEGEE in the germline V gene. CDR3 size: 18 residues. Here the CDR3 DNA reads TGTGCCAGCAGCATTAAGACTAGCGGGAGGGCCCTCTTCAATGAGCAGTTCTTC. It is translated as CASSIKTSGRALFNEQFF.

The J gene is TRBJ2-5, the V gene TRBV5-1, with 10 bases aligning to TRBD2. Losses at the gene ends were 3 bases for V and 5 bases for J; bases not matched to a gene: 4. Per the germline V gene, CDR1 is SGHRS and CDR2 is YFSETQ. The CDR3 length is 14 residues. The CDR3 DNA reads TGCGCCAGCAGCTCCGGGACTAGCGTTGAGACCCAGTACTTC. Protein product: CASSSGTSVETQYF.

V is TRBV6-2 or TRBV6-3 and J is TRBJ2-5; TRBD1 is a possible D gene (5 bases). CDR3 length: 14 amino acids. Germline V gives CDR1 MNHEY, CDR2 SVGEGT. V was pared by 5 bases and J by 2 bases, with 12 bases between. DNA of the CDR3: TGTGCCAGCAGTCCCCCCAGGGAACAAGAGACCCAGTACTTC. Translation: CASSPPREQETQYF.

The chain uses TRBV10-3 and TRBJ1-3; D perhaps matches TRBD1 (6 bases). V was pared by 3 bases and J by 0 bases, with 12 bases between. Germline V CDR1 and CDR2: ENHRY, SYGVKD. The CDR3 runs to 16 residues. CDR3 sequence: CAISEGRGASGNTIYF. In nucleotides, the CDR3 is TGTGCCATCAGTGAAGGCAGGGGAGCCTCTGGAAACACCATATATTTT.

The chain combines TRBV5-1 with TRBJ2-7; the D gene is possibly TRBD1 (5 bases). The V gene lost 4 bases and the J gene lost 1 base, with 12 bases spanning the gap. Germline loops: CDR1 SGHRS, CDR2 YFSETQ. The CDR3 runs 14 residues. This CDR3 is CASSRDRLSYEQYF. CDR3 bases: TGCGCCAGCAGCCGAGACAGATTGTCCTACGAGCAGTACTTC. Supplemented by reference TRBV5-1 and TRBJ2-7, the full variable domain reads KAGVTQTPRYLIKTRGQQVTLSCSPISGHRSVSWYQQTPGQGLQFLFEYFSETQRNKGNFPGRFSGRQFSNSRSEMNVSTLELGDSALYLCASSRDRLSYEQYFGPGTRLTVT.

This clone occurred once. The chain couples TRBV4-3 to TRBJ2-3; 7 nucleotides line up with TRBD2. From germline, CDR1 is LGHNA and CDR2 YSLEER. The CDR3 extends over 18 amino acids. The J segment lost 0 bases and the V segment lost 5 bases, leaving 14 bases of the junction unmatched. The CDR3 sequence: CASSSTSPQRGSTDTQYF. CDR3 DNA sequence: TGCGCCAGCAGCTCTACCTCCCCACAGCGGGGTAGCACAGATACGCAGTATTTT.

The J gene is TRBJ1-6, the V gene TRBV5-1; D is ambiguous. The ends were cut back, 0 bases at V and 0 bases at J, with 13 bases in the middle. The V gene's germline CDR1 is SGHRS and CDR2 YFSETQ. There are 18 residues in the CDR3. CDR3 loop: CASSLVSSPSSYNSPLHF. The CDR3, as DNA: TGCGCCAGCAGCTTGGTGTCTTCACCGAGCTCCTATAATTCACCCCTCCACTTT.

The chain is built from TRBV27 and TRBJ1-1; 8 bases match TRBD1. Germline assignment: CDR1 MNHEY and CDR2 SMNVEV (reference sequence). The CDR3 totals 12 residues. DNA of the CDR3: TGTACCTCAGGGGGCAGTAACACTGAAGCTTTCTTT. Translated: CTSGGSNTEAFF.